This record covers a single TCR beta chain. What antigen it recognizes has not been identified. No base quality values were provided; no much bigger clone lies one nucleotide off. The sample contains more than one DNA sequence encoding this CDR3. There are 14 amino acids in the CDR3, from cysteine to phenylalanine inclusive. The entry retains the CDR3 DNA only, 42 bases that are in frame from base 1. Trimming takes 2 bases from V and 5 bases from J, and the germline ends sit 14 bases apart. CDR1 and CDR2 were assigned from the germline V gene as SGHRS and YFSETQ. The data are from a study of CD8+ T cells in alopecia areata (dated by TCRdb to the late 2010s). General notes on the study: The treated patients took part in an open-label pilot trial in which moderate-to-severe alopecia areata was treated with oral tofacitinib at 5 to 10 mg twice daily. On the human side, TCRbeta sequencing was run on scalp tissue and on sorted CD4+ and CD8+ peripheral blood T cells from healthy controls and from alopecia areata patients with either patchy or totalis/universalis disease. RNA was extracted with the PAXgene miRNA kit for fixed scalp, the miRNeasy kit for PBMCs, and the RNeasy kit for mouse skin. Tofacitinib-treated patients had biopsies at baseline and at 4 and 24 weeks of treatment, with a later scalp biopsy in several patients. Tofacitinib was administered for 6 to 18 months, and 6 months of follow-up off drug were then conducted to assess delayed response and recurrence. To study T cell clonal expansion in alopecia areata, the researchers applied high-throughput TCRbeta sequencing to both the C3H/HeJ mouse model and human patients. Scalp clonality was compared across normal scalp (n=4), patchy alopecia areata scalp (n=8), and alopecia totalis/universalis scalp (n=8). immunoSEQ multiplex PCR using 35 Vbeta forward primers and 13 Jbeta reverse primers was used to amplify TCRbeta CDR3 regions. For the treated patients, the SALT score, which quantifies what percentage of scalp surface area is affected, served as the measure of disease severity.

Libraries came from the immunoSEQ multiplex PCR assay. RNA was extracted from all samples and reverse transcribed into cDNA, which served as template for TCR sequencing. First-strand cDNA was synthesized with SuperScript III using a 2:1 mix of oligo-dT and random hexamers. A synthetic immune receptor repertoire was used to assess amplification bias, and residual bias was removed computationally. As for the authors' bioinformatics: After raw reads were preprocessed to remove errors, the CDR3 was defined following IMGT conventions as running from the conserved cysteine to phenylalanine. Clonality was calculated as 1 minus Shannon entropy normalized by log2 of the number of productive unique TCRs. Scalp TCRbeta sequences were cross-referenced with sorted blood CD4 and CD8 repertoires so that the CD4 or CD8 identity of scalp clones could be inferred. This is the immuneACCESS table as TCRdb keeps it, with only in-frame sequences that have V and J called. A part of the clones is gone; compared with another copy, unresolved V genes explain less than half, and the rest is unexplained. The V and J calls and the clone size are those of that table, but D and trimming were determined from the DNA. The sample records 90,000 to 120,000 clones, 84% of which are singletons. 20% to 25% of the sample comes from the top ten.

The time point label of this sample denotes: 20 to 30 weeks on oral tofacitinib. Per the publication, the treatment or condition label means: oral pan-JAK inhibitor, 5-10 mg twice daily. Lesional scalp punch biopsies and peripheral blood were collected from alopecia areata patients. PBMCs were separated by density centrifugation and stained for CD3, CD4 and CD8, after which CD4+ and CD8+ T cells were sorted on a FACSAria. Broader findings and caveats from the paper: Because the treated cohort was small and had only one nonresponder, larger studies are needed to examine links between baseline CD8+ expansion and response. Unlike mouse skin, where gammadelta T cells dominate, normal human skin contains resident alphabeta T cells that get sequenced too, which complicates analysis of the scalp TCR repertoire. Compared with normal scalp, lesional scalp, particularly in alopecia totalis/universalis, had higher clonality and more expanded CD8+ clones, which suggests antigenic drive. With tofacitinib, both scalp clonality and the number of expanded CD8+ clones among the top 100 scalp clones went down significantly. TCR sequences shared between patients were less clear than in mice, possibly partly because of HLA diversity in the patient population. During tofacitinib treatment, many expanded lesional clones stuck around in both scalp and blood, and this persistence may partly explain why relapse happens after treatment is stopped.

Recombination connected TRBV5-1 to TRBJ2-7; the D region possibly corresponds to TRBD1 (5 bases align). The source material was CD8+ T cells sorted from blood, sampled at week 24, from a patient treated with tofacitinib. This TCR was recovered from a human donor with alopecia areata. The base sequence is TGCGCCAGCAGCTTAGGGCAGGGCGCGGACGAGCAGTACTTC. Translated, it reads CASSLGQGADEQYF. Joined to the reference TRBV5-1 and TRBJ2-7 proteins, this CDR3 gives the full variable domain: KAGVTQTPRYLIKTRGQQVTLSCSPISGHRSVSWYQQTPGQGLQFLFEYFSETQRNKGNFPGRFSGRQFSNSRSEMNVSTLELGDSALYLCASSLGQGADEQYFGPGTRLTVT.